A selection of T cell receptor beta chains follows, all from one sample in a study of T-cell memory formation after mild COVID-19. In TCRdb, the 5' RACE reads were re-called with MiXCR into one record per CDR3 protein. This sample has around 210,000 distinct CDR3 sequences, with 9.5% found just once. Sequences were obtained from PBMCs or a T cell subset sorted from them (not recorded which). The origin of the receptors is a man between 18 and 29 years old who had mild COVID-19 (a few samples of this study predate the infection). Cell type and time point are not known. The CDR3 runs from the conserved cysteine through the conserved F or W. The D gene is left open where the match is weak. Size is omitted from some rows. Given values are once, few, many or a class for expanded clones.

j_gene,d_gene,abundance,v_gene,CDR3nt,CDR3aa
TRBJ1-3,.,.,TRBV4-3,TGCGCCAGCAGCCAAGATTGGGGCAACACCATATATTTT,CASSQDWGNTIYF
TRBJ1-6,.,once,TRBV27,TGTGCCAGCAGTTTAGGTCCCAAGCCGAATTCACCCCTCCACTTT,CASSLGPKPNSPLHF
TRBJ2-3,.,.,TRBV4-1,TGCGCCAGCAGCTCGCCGACAGGTCCAGATACGCAGTATTTT,CASSSPTGPDTQYF
TRBJ2-1,.,many,TRBV4-1,TGCGCCAGCAGCCAAGCTTATCGGTTTCGACCGTACAATGAGCAGTTCTTC,CASSQAYRFRPYNEQFF
TRBJ1-6,TRBD1,few,TRBV5-1,TGCGCCAGCAGCTTGGCCGACCAGACAGGGGGCGGTTCACCCCTCCACTTT,CASSLADQTGGGSPLHF
TRBJ2-2,.,.,TRBV20-1,TGCAGTGCTAGAGATCCCAGCTCGGCCGGGGAGCTGTTTTTT,CSARDPSSAGELFF
TRBJ1-5,TRBD1,few,TRBV7-2,TGTGCCAGCAGCTTTCGACAGGGAGATCAGCCCCAGCATTTT,CASSFRQGDQPQHF
TRBJ1-1,TRBD1,few,TRBV9,TGTGCCAGCAGCTCCCCCGGGACAGGGGGCGCGATGGTGGGCACTGAAGCTTTCTTT,CASSSPGTGGAMVGTEAFF
TRBJ1-1,.,.,TRBV7-9,TGTGCCAGCAGCCAAAGGGCGGTAATGAACACTGAAGCTTTCTTT,CASSQRAVMNTEAFF
TRBJ2-3,.,.,TRBV2,TGTGCCAGCAGTGGGAGAATGTCAGATACGCAGTATTTT,CASSGRMSDTQYF
TRBJ1-2,.,few,TRBV10-3,TGTGCCATCAACAGGGAAGGCTATGGCTACACCTTC,CAINREGYGYTF
TRBJ1-3,.,.,TRBV30,TGTGCCTGGAGTAGGGGGGCCATCTCTGGAAACACCATATATTTT,CAWSRGAISGNTIYF
TRBJ2-2,.,many,TRBV15,TGTGCCACCAGCAGAGAGTGGCGGGACCTGGAGCCCGGGGAGCTGTTTTTT,CATSREWRDLEPGELFF
TRBJ2-2,.,.,TRBV4-1,TGCGCCAGCAGCCAAGAAGGGGGAAGCGGGGAGCTGTTTTTT,CASSQEGGSGELFF
TRBJ1-2,.,few,TRBV28,TGTGCCAGCAGCTCCCCCGGAAAAGGCTACACCTTC,CASSSPGKGYTF
TRBJ2-7,TRBD1,few,TRBV5-1,TGCGCCAGCAGCCCTCGGGACAGCTCCTACGAGCAGTACTTC,CASSPRDSSYEQYF
TRBJ2-2,.,once,TRBV5-5,TGTGCCAGCAGCTTACGGCAGGCGAACACCGGGGAGCTGTTTTTT,CASSLRQANTGELFF
TRBJ2-2,TRBD2,few,TRBV27,TGTGCCAGCAGTCCCATGGGGAGGGACGGTCGCGGGGAGCTGTTTTTT,CASSPMGRDGRGELFF
TRBJ2-1,TRBD2,.,TRBV27,TGTGCCAGCAGGCCGCTAGCGGGGGCAAACAATGAGCAGTTCTTC,CASRPLAGANNEQFF
TRBJ2-1,TRBD2,many,TRBV5-1,TGCGCCAGCAGCTCTAGCGGGGGGGCCTTGTACAATGAGCAGTTCTTC,CASSSSGGALYNEQFF
TRBJ1-5,.,.,TRBV2,TGTGCCAGCAGCGCAGAGGGTAATCAGCCCCAGCATTTT,CASSAEGNQPQHF
TRBJ2-7,.,many,TRBV11-2,TGTGCCAGCAGCTTAGATGAGTGGGGGGAGCAGTACTTC,CASSLDEWGEQYF
TRBJ1-5,.,few,TRBV29-1,TGCAGCGTTGCAGGGCCCGCGGGGCCCCAGCATTTT,CSVAGPAGPQHF
TRBJ1-2,.,few,TRBV12-3/TRBV12-4,TGTGCCAGCGCCTGGGGGAGCTATGGCTACACCTTC,CASAWGSYGYTF
TRBJ2-7,.,few,TRBV5-4,TGTGCCAGCAGCTTAAGCTCCAATCACGAGCAGTACTTC,CASSLSSNHEQYF
TRBJ1-1,.,many,TRBV20-1,TGCAGTGCTAGACCCGCCAATGGGGATACCGGGACCGAAGCTTTCTTT,CSARPANGDTGTEAFF
TRBJ1-2,.,.,TRBV18,TGTGCCAGCTCACAGGAGGGGTCTGGCTACACCTTC,CASSQEGSGYTF
TRBJ2-2,.,.,TRBV7-2,TGTGCCAGCAGCTTTCGACAGAACACCGGGGAGCTGTTTTTT,CASSFRQNTGELFF
TRBJ1-1,.,.,TRBV4-2,TGTGCCAGCAGCCCCGGAAATGGGGCGAACACTGAAGCTTTCTTT,CASSPGNGANTEAFF
TRBJ1-6,.,few,TRBV11-1,TGTGCCAGCAGGGACTCCTGGGGTTCACCCCTCCACTTT,CASRDSWGSPLHF
TRBJ1-5,.,few,TRBV7-2,TGTGCCAGCGCAGGGCAGGGTAATCAGCCCCAGCATTTT,CASAGQGNQPQHF
TRBJ2-3,TRBD2,few,TRBV4-2,TGTGCCAGCAGCCAAGGCCCGGGAGGGGCAGATACGCAGTATTTT,CASSQGPGGADTQYF
TRBJ2-7,TRBD2,few,TRBV20-1,TGCAGTGTTGGGGGAGGGTCCTACGAGCAGTACTTC,CSVGGGSYEQYF
TRBJ2-7,TRBD1,.,TRBV27,TGTGCCAGCAGCACACAGGGGTGGCTCCACGAGCAGTACTTC,CASSTQGWLHEQYF
TRBJ2-5,.,.,TRBV18,TGTGCCAGCTCACCGGAAAGTAGGGAGACCCAGTACTTC,CASSPESRETQYF
TRBJ2-1,.,.,TRBV5-6,TGTGCCAGCAGCTTGGGACAGCCCAATGAGCAGTTCTTC,CASSLGQPNEQFF
TRBJ1-1,.,.,TRBV11-2,TGTGCCAGCAGCAAGTGGGATAACACTGAAGCTTTCTTT,CASSKWDNTEAFF
TRBJ1-2,TRBD1,few,TRBV20-1,TGCAGTGTCACACAGGGGGCGGGTTATGGCTACACCTTC,CSVTQGAGYGYTF
TRBJ1-6,.,many,TRBV7-2,TGTGCCAGCAGCATGACAGCTACTAATTCACCCCTCCACTTT,CASSMTATNSPLHF
TRBJ2-1,TRBD2,few,TRBV7-2,TGTGCCAGCTGCCTAGCGGGCTCCTACAATGAGCAGTTCTTC,CASCLAGSYNEQFF
TRBJ1-6,.,.,TRBV20-1,TGCAGTGCTGGGGAGCCCCTCCACTTT,CSAGEPLHF
TRBJ2-1,.,few,TRBV18,TGTGCCAGCTCACCGGGGGACACAAAAGAGCAGTTCTTC,CASSPGDTKEQFF
TRBJ2-3,.,.,TRBV7-2,TGTGCCAGCAGCTTAGCGTCCGCCGATACGCAGTATTTT,CASSLASADTQYF
TRBJ2-2,.,many,TRBV19,TGTGCCAGTAGTAGGATCAGTTTGAACACCGGGGAGCTGTTTTTT,CASSRISLNTGELFF
TRBJ1-5,.,few,TRBV6-1,TGTGCCAGCCTTCTTGGGGAGGACCCGCCGCATTTT,CASLLGEDPPHF
TRBJ2-7,.,.,TRBV7-8,TGTGCCAGCAGCTCGGGGAGGGGGCCCAAGGAGGAGCAGTACTTC,CASSSGRGPKEEQYF
TRBJ2-7,.,few,TRBV3-1,TGTGCCAGCAGCCAAGGTCCCCAAAGCTCCTACGAGCAGTACTTC,CASSQGPQSSYEQYF